The 22 T cell receptor beta chains below come from one sample, sequenced in a study of cytomegalovirus exposure and HLA in healthy donors. 13 Jbeta primers and 60 Vbeta primers were used for the PCR. Only in-frame clones appear in the TCRdb table, and some are missing; sequencing was by immunoSEQ multiplex PCR. The profile shows around 100,000 clones, around 77% of them singletons. The sample consisted of PBMCs. The receptors were gathered from a man aged 30 to 45 in good health and CMV-seronegative.

The chain carries TRBV9 and TRBJ1-1; D possibly corresponds to TRBD1 (5 bases). Germline V gene lookup returns CDR1 SGDLS and CDR2 YYNGEE. The CDR3 is 14 amino acids. V was pared by 6 bases and J by 1 base, with 13 bases between. The CDR3 protein is CASTSGDPNTEAFF. The DNA for the CDR3 is TGTGCCAGCACCAGCGGGGACCCGAACACTGAAGCTTTCTTT. The full variable domain, rest sourced from reference TRBV9 and TRBJ1-1, is DSGVTQTPKHLITATGQRVTLRCSPRSGDLSVYWYQQSLDQGLQFLIQYYNGEERAKGNILERFSAQQFPDLHSELNLSSLELGDSALYFCASTSGDPNTEAFFGQGTRLTVV.

The gene calls are TRBV5-4 and TRBJ1-2; 11 bases line up with TRBD1. The V gene's germline CDR1 is SGHNT and CDR2 YYREEE (reference sequence). V dropped 4 bases and J dropped 5; count of bases not matched to a gene: 7. The CDR3 covers 15 residues. The CDR3 protein is CASSTWDRGFYGYTF. Here the CDR3 DNA reads TGTGCCAGCAGCACGTGGGACAGGGGGTTTTATGGCTACACCTTC.

The DNA for the CDR3 is TGTGCCAGCAGCCAACCGGACAGGGGGTATGGAAACACCATATATTTT. Its translation: CASSQPDRGYGNTIYF. V and J are TRBV4-2 and TRBJ1-3; 10 nucleotides line up with TRBD1. This CDR3 is built from 16 residues. Germline assignment: CDR1 LGHNA and CDR2 YNFKEQ. Losses at the gene ends were 2 bases for V and 3 bases for J; bases not matched to a gene: 4.

The gene calls are TRBV30 and TRBJ1-2; D unresolved. Germline CDR1 GTSNPN, CDR2 SVGIG (reference sequence). V was shortened by 3 bases and J by 6 bases, with 14 bases between the two germline ends. The length of the CDR3 is 13 residues. The CDR3 loop is CAWRFKAGDGYTF. CDR3 in DNA: TGTGCCTGGAGGTTTAAGGCCGGGGATGGCTACACCTTC.

The rearrangement joins TRBV2 to TRBJ1-2, with 8 bases lining up with TRBD1. J lost 5 bases, V lost 6 bases, and 8 bases had no gene match. This CDR3 has 14 residues. Per germline, CDR1 SNHLY and CDR2 FYNNEI. The CDR3 protein is CASRLTGARYGYTF. The CDR3 DNA sequence: TGTGCCAGCAGGTTGACAGGGGCCCGATATGGCTACACCTTC.

The chain employs TRBV6-1 and TRBJ2-7; TRBD1 agrees at 8 bases. The V and J ends lost 6 bases and 3 bases, in that order; junction bases with no gene match: 7. CDR1 and CDR2 from the germline V gene are MNHNS and SASEGT. CDR3 length: 14 amino acids. The CDR3 sequence: CASSPDRALYEQYF. The CDR3 DNA follows: TGTGCCAGCAGCCCGGACAGGGCCCTCTACGAGCAGTACTTC.

This clone was seen only a few times. The chain has TRBV28 and TRBJ1-1; D is perhaps TRBD1 (5 bases). The CDR3 runs 15 residues. Germline CDR1 MDHEN, CDR2 SYDVKM. V lost 5 bases to trimming and J lost 3 bases, with 16 bases between them. As DNA, the CDR3 is TGTGCCAGCAGTCATTATACAGGAGTCGACACTGAAGCTTTCTTT. The encoded protein is CASSHYTGVDTEAFF.

The V call is TRBV11-2, the J call TRBJ2-1; TRBD2 matches at 10 bases. The CDR3 runs to 15 residues. Germline CDR1 reads SGHAT; CDR2 reads FQNNGV. Unmatched junction bases numbered 3, after V lost 3 bases and J lost 4 bases. This chain's CDR3 is CASSFGTSAYNEQFF. The DNA for the CDR3 is TGTGCCAGCAGCTTTGGGACTAGCGCGTACAATGAGCAGTTCTTC.

The chain employs TRBV5-6 and TRBJ1-5; D call uncertain. The CDR3 has 15 amino acids. Trimming cost V 0 bases and J 7 bases, with 14 bases left between them. Looked up from germline, CDR1 is SGHDT and CDR2 is YYEEEE. The chain's CDR3 is CASSLAGQVSQPQHF. CDR3 nucleotides: TGTGCCAGCAGCTTGGCTGGGCAGGTTTCGCAGCCCCAGCATTTT.

This chain links TRBV5-1 with TRBJ2-3, with D maybe TRBD2 (7 bases). Germline CDR1 SGHRS, CDR2 YFSETQ. This CDR3 contains 15 residues. Trimming pared 0 bases from V and 4 bases from J, leaving 12 bases between. This chain's CDR3 is CASSLARGGADTQYF. The CDR3, as DNA: TGCGCCAGCAGCTTGGCCCGAGGGGGGGCAGATACGCAGTATTTT.

The chain has TRBV5-1 and TRBJ2-5; TRBD2 aligns across 8 bases. The germline V gene encodes CDR1 SGHRS and CDR2 YFSETQ. This CDR3 has 14 amino acids. V trimming: 3 bases; J trimming: 2 bases; junction bases outside the gene matches: 3. CDR3 nucleotides: TGCGCCAGCAGCTCGGGAGGGGATCAAGAGACCCAGTACTTC. Amino acid sequence: CASSSGGDQETQYF.

The chain employs TRBV18 and TRBJ2-3, with D tentatively TRBD2 (5 bases). Trimming took 6 bases from V and 0 from J, leaving 13 bases between them. This CDR3 is built from 15 residues. The V gene's germline CDR1 is KGHSH and CDR2 LQKENI. The CDR3 is CASSIRGTSTDTQYF. CDR3 coding DNA: TGTGCCAGCTCCATCCGGGGTACTAGCACAGATACGCAGTATTTT.

The V call is TRBV5-1, the J call TRBJ2-5; 7 bases fit TRBD1. The V gene end was trimmed by 4 bases and the J gene end by 2 bases; junction bases not matched to a gene: 5. Germline CDR1 is SGHRS and CDR2 is YFSETQ. The CDR3 sequence is 14 residues long. The CDR3 DNA sequence: TGCGCCAGCAGCGTGGGACAGCTACAAGAGACCCAGTACTTC. As protein: CASSVGQLQETQYF.

J is TRBJ2-1 and V is TRBV11-2; tentative D call: TRBD1 (8 bases). The CDR3 sequence is 14 residues long. Trimming removed 6 bases at V and 10 bases at J, with 19 bases between. CDR1 and CDR2 from the germline V gene are SGHAT and FQNNGV. The CDR3, as DNA: TGTGCCAGCAGATACCCTGGACAGGGAGGGGAGCAGTTCTTC. This sequence encodes CASRYPGQGGEQFF. Full variable domain (remainder filled in from reference TRBV11-2 and TRBJ2-1): EAGVAQSPRYKIIEKRQSVAFWCNPISGHATLYWYQQILGQGPKLLIQFQNNGVVDDSQLPKDRFSAERLKGVDSTLKIQPAKLEDSAVYLCASRYPGQGGEQFFGPGTRLTVL.

A few counts support this clone. The chain carries TRBV9 and TRBJ2-7; 9 positions agree with TRBD1. CDR3 length: 16 amino acids. The V segment lost 4 bases and the J segment 3 bases; nucleotides outside the gene matches: 11. Germline CDR1 and CDR2: SGDLS and YYNGEE. This CDR3 is CASSFSTGTGYYEQYF. The CDR3, as DNA: TGTGCCAGCAGCTTCAGCACCGGGACAGGGTACTACGAGCAGTACTTC.

This clone was found once. The CDR3 region has the DNA TGTGCCAGTAGTTTGGGACAGGGAACCGGGGAGCTGTTTTTT. It is translated as CASSLGQGTGELFF. The chain joins TRBV19 to TRBJ2-2; TRBD1 matches 9 bases. V lost 5 bases and J lost 5; bases outside the gene matches: 3. The CDR3 has 14 residues. In germline, CDR1 is LNHDA, CDR2 SQIVND (reference sequence).

The chain links TRBV7-2 to TRBJ2-2, with 7 positions matching TRBD2. Germline V gene sequence: CDR1 SGHTA, CDR2 FQGNSA. This CDR3 spans 13 amino acids. With V trimmed by 4 bases and J by 9 bases, 5 bases remained unmatched. The CDR3: CASSSGRGRELFF. As DNA, the CDR3 is TGTGCCAGCAGCTCAGGGAGGGGACGGGAGCTGTTTTTT.

Remarks on this clone: A junction boundary mismatches the germline segment, possibly from a read error. This chain links TRBV7-2 with TRBJ1-3, with 7 bases identical to TRBD1. This CDR3 has 17 amino acids. CDR1 is SGHTA, CDR2 FQGNSA, per germline. The DNA for the CDR3 is TGTGCCAGCAGCTTCTTGAGACAGGGAAGGTCTGGAAACACCGTATATTTT. It translates to CASSFLRQGRSGNTVYF.

The chain uses TRBV30 and TRBJ1-2; 7 nucleotides line up with TRBD1. Trimming at V came to 3 bases and at J to 2 bases, leaving 6 bases not matched to a gene. The CDR3 runs to 14 residues. From germline, CDR1 is GTSNPN and CDR2 SVGIG (reference sequence). This CDR3 reads CAWSRDSLNYGYTF. As DNA, the CDR3 is TGTGCCTGGAGCCGGGACAGCCTAAACTATGGCTACACCTTC.

The chain is built from TRBV5-4 and TRBJ1-3, with 7 bases identical to TRBD1. This CDR3 spans 16 amino acids. In germline, CDR1 is SGHNT, CDR2 YYREEE (reference sequence). Unmatched junction bases numbered 5, after V lost 2 bases and J lost 0 bases. CDR3 sequence reads: CASSFGGGVSGNTIYF. The CDR3 DNA follows: TGTGCCAGCAGCTTTGGAGGGGGCGTCTCTGGAAACACCATATATTTT.

DNA for the CDR3: TGTGCCAGCAGTTACTATTCTCAACAGGGGGACTCACCCCTCCACTTT. Translating it yields CASSYYSQQGDSPLHF. V is TRBV6-5 and J is TRBJ1-6; TRBD1 matches at 8 bases. This CDR3 region has 16 residues. J lost 10 bases, V lost 1 base, and 9 bases had no gene match. Germline assignment: CDR1 MNHEY and CDR2 SVGAGI.

This clone has just a few counts. V usage is TRBV28 and J usage is TRBJ1-1; D may be TRBD1 (5 bases). The CDR3 is made up of 14 amino acids. Germline V gene data show CDR1 as MDHEN and CDR2 as SYDVKM. V was pared by 8 bases and J by 1 base, with 14 bases between. The DNA for the CDR3 is TGTGCCAGCCTACCGACAGTGCCGAACACTGAAGCTTTCTTT. Translated, it gives CASLPTVPNTEAFF. The entire variable domain, with the rest obtained from reference TRBV28 and TRBJ1-1, is as follows: DVKVTQSSRYLVKRTGEKVFLECVQDMDHENMFWYRQDPGLGLRLIYFSYDVKMKEKGDIPEGYSVSREKKERFSLILESASTNQTSMYLCASLPTVPNTEAFFGQGTRLTVV.